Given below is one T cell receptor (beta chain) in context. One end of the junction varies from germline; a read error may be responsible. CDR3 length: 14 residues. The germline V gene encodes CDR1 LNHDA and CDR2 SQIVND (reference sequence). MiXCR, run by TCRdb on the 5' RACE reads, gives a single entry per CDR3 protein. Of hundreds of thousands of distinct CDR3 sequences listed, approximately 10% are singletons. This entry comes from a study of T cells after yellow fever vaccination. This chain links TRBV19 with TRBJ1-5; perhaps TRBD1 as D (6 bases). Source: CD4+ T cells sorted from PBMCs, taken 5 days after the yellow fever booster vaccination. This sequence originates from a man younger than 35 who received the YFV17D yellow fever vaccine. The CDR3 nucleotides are TGCCCAATAGGGGGGCAGTTCGTCAATCAGCCCCAGCATTTT. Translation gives CPIGGQFVNQPQHF.